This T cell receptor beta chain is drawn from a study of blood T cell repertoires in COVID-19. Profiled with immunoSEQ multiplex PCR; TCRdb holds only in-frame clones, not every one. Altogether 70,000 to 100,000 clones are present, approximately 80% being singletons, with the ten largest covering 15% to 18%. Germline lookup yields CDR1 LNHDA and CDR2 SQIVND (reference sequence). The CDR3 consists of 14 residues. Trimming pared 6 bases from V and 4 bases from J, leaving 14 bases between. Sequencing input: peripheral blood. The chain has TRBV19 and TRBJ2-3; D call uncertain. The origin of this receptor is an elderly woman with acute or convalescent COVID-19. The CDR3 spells CASRAGSWADTQYF. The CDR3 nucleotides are TGTGCCAGTAGGGCAGGCAGCTGGGCAGATACGCAGTATTTT.